These 10 T cell receptor beta chains came from one sample sequenced in a study of cytomegalovirus exposure and HLA in healthy donors. Researchers ran the PCR with 60 Vbeta and 13 Jbeta primers. The table came from immunoSEQ multiplex PCR; TCRdb's copy has only in-frame clones and leaves some out. Here the sample spans around 100,000 clones, about 80% being singletons. Sequencing was done on a sample of PBMCs. These receptors were obtained from a woman aged 25 to 39 in good health and CMV-seropositive.

This clone was picked up a small number of times. The chain combines TRBV27 with TRBJ2-2; 7 bases match TRBD2. This CDR3 is 15 amino acids long. V shed 4 bases, J shed 3 bases, and the junction held 5 bases outside the gene matches. Germline V gene data show CDR1 as MNHEY and CDR2 as SMNVEV (reference sequence). The CDR3 sequence: CASSSRLADTGELFF. DNA for the CDR3: TGTGCCAGCAGTTCTCGACTAGCCGACACCGGGGAGCTGTTTTTT.

This clone has just a few counts. The identical CDR3 is also encoded by other nucleotide sequences in the sample. V gene TRBV9 combines with J gene TRBJ2-3; perhaps TRBD2 as D (5 bases). Trimming pared 0 bases from V and 1 base from J, leaving 6 bases between. Germline lookup yields CDR1 SGDLS and CDR2 YYNGEE. The CDR3 runs 14 residues. The DNA for the CDR3 is TGTGCCAGCAGCGTAGGCGGGCGCACAGATACGCAGTATTTT. Translation gives CASSVGGRTDTQYF.

The rearrangement joins TRBV5-1 to TRBJ2-3; TRBD2 aligns across 11 bases. Germline V gene sequence: CDR1 SGHRS, CDR2 YFSETQ. The V and J ends lost 4 bases and 6 bases, in that order; junction bases with no gene match: 7. This CDR3 contains 15 residues. The CDR3 coding sequence is TGCGCCAGCAGCGGTAGCGGGGGGGCCTCTGATACGCAGTATTTT. This gives the protein CASSGSGGASDTQYF.

The CDR3 here is CASSVRGAPVNEQFF. The CDR3 DNA is TGTGCCAGCAGCGTTCGGGGGGCTCCAGTCAATGAGCAGTTCTTC. The rearrangement joins TRBV2 to TRBJ2-1; D may be TRBD2 (7 bases). The germline gives CDR1 SNHLY, CDR2 FYNNEI. The germline V and J ends were trimmed by 6 bases and 6 bases, with 18 bases remaining between them. This CDR3 contains 15 residues.

The chain joins TRBV5-1 to TRBJ2-5; D might be TRBD2 (6 bases). The germline gives CDR1 SGHRS, CDR2 YFSETQ. Trimming stripped 1 base from V and 11 bases from J, with 15 bases between. CDR3 size: 13 residues. Here the CDR3 DNA reads TGCGCCAGCAGCTTGCGGGAGAAGGGAGAGCAGTACTTC. Translation gives CASSLREKGEQYF.

This rearrangement joins TRBV12-5 to TRBJ1-5; TRBD1 matches at 9 bases. Germline CDR1 and CDR2: LGHNT and FRNRAP. V shed 3 bases, J shed 7 bases, and the junction held 4 bases outside the gene matches. The CDR3 spans 14 residues. The CDR3 here is CASGLGTGSQPQHF. DNA of the CDR3: TGTGCTAGTGGTTTAGGGACAGGGAGCCAGCCCCAGCATTTT.

This clone turned up a few times. This rearrangement joins TRBV6-5 to TRBJ2-7; TRBD1 agrees at 7 bases. J gave up 4 bases and V 6 bases, and 12 bases lay outside the gene matches. The germline V gene encodes CDR1 MNHEY and CDR2 SVGAGI. This CDR3 spans 15 amino acids. CDR3 region: CASSPIPGQSYEQYF. CDR3 nucleotide sequence: TGTGCCAGCAGCCCCATCCCGGGACAGAGTTACGAGCAGTACTTC.

The CDR3 is CASFDRGYQETQYF. The CDR3 region has the DNA TGCGCCAGCTTCGACAGGGGGTACCAAGAGACCCAGTACTTC. V gene TRBV10-1 combines with J gene TRBJ2-5, with 9 bases lining up with TRBD1. Germline assignment: CDR1 WNHNN and CDR2 SYGVQD (reference sequence). V trimming: 8 bases; J trimming: 0 bases; junction bases outside the gene matches: 4. The CDR3 consists of 14 residues.

The J gene is TRBJ2-1, the V gene TRBV5-4; 11 bases line up with TRBD2. V lost 3 bases and J lost 3; bases outside the gene matches: 2. The germline CDR1 and CDR2 sequences are SGHNT and YYREEE (reference sequence). The CDR3 loop spans 15 amino acids. Here the CDR3 reads CASSSLAGDYNEQFF. CDR3 sequence (DNA): TGTGCCAGCAGCTCACTAGCGGGGGACTACAATGAGCAGTTCTTC.

The chain carries TRBV19 and TRBJ1-1; the D is unclear. V lost 6 bases, J lost 0 bases, and 8 bases lay in between. Per germline, CDR1 LNHDA and CDR2 SQIVND (reference sequence). The CDR3 contains 13 residues. CDR3 residues: CASRLEMNTEAFF. CDR3 sequence (DNA): TGTGCCAGTAGGCTTGAGATGAACACTGAAGCTTTCTTT. The full variable domain, rest sourced from reference TRBV19 and TRBJ1-1, is DGGITQSPKYLFRKEGQNVTLSCEQNLNHDAMYWYRQDPGQGLRLIYYSQIVNDFQKGDIAEGYSVSREKKESFPLTVTSAQKNPTAFYLCASRLEMNTEAFFGQGTRLTVV.